The T cell receptor (beta chain) described here comes from a study of T-cell reconstitution after alpha-beta-depleted transplantation in children. This clonotype was seen ten or more times. Preparation of the TCRbeta library used unique molecular identifiers. TCRdb passed the PCR reads through MiXCR, listing each CDR3 protein once. The repertoire includes roughly 220,000 distinct CDR3 sequences, about 9.6% of them detected once, and about 5% sits in the top ten. Trimming took off 6 bases at V and 0 bases at J, with 19 bases between the two ends. In germline, CDR1 is DFQATT, CDR2 SNEGSKA (reference sequence). CDR3 length equals 16 residues.

This TCR came from a human donor who donated a stem cell graft to a child with SCID. The material was PBMCs from the stem cell graft donor, obtained from the stem cell graft. The chain employs TRBV20-1 and TRBJ2-3; possible D gene TRBD2, 5 bases. The CDR3 is CSAHLAPAASTDTQYF. The DNA of the CDR3 is TGCAGTGCGCACTTAGCCCCAGCGGCTAGCACAGATACGCAGTATTTT.